The T cell receptor (beta chain) described here comes from a study of coeliac disease. Findings of the study overall: Lamina propria and intraepithelial cell fractions may contain each other's cells. Control samples showed higher TRB and TRG clonality than intraepithelial and lamina propria samples in active celiac disease.

Trimming removed 7 bases from V and 2 bases from J; junction bases left unmatched: 4. Looked up from germline, CDR1 is MDHEN and CDR2 is SYDVKM. The CDR3 runs to 14 residues. Assay used: immunoSEQ multiplex PCR; TCRdb lists only in-frame clones, some missing. The sample includes approximately 4,000 clones, around 63% seen only once; the top ten take under 6%. One frozen approximately 500,000-cell aliquot per fraction was sequenced. This clone has just a few counts. Its antigen is not known. The rearrangement links TRBV28 to TRBJ1-1; 10 nucleotides agree with TRBD1. The sample was lymphocytes from the gut lamina propria. This clonotype was obtained from a man aged 65-85 years without celiac disease. The CDR3 here is CASIDRGPNTEAFF. Here the CDR3 DNA reads TGTGCCAGCATCGACAGGGGGCCAAACACTGAAGCTTTCTTT.